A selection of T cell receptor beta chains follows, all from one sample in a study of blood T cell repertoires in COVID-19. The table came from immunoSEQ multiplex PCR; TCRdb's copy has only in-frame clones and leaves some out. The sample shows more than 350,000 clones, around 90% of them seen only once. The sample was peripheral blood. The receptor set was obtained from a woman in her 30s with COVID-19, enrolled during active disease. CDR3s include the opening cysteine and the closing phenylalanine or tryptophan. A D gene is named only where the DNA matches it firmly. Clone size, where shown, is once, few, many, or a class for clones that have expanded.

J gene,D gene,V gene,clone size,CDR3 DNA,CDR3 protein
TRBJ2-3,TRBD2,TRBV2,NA,TGTGCCAGCAGTGCCGGGACTAGCGGAGCTAGCACAGATACGCAGTATTTT,CASSAGTSGASTDTQYF
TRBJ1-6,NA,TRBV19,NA,TGTGCCAGTAGTATAGGAGGCCTCTATAATTCACCCCTCCACTTT,CASSIGGLYNSPLHF
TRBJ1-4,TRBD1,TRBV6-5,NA,TGTGCCAGCAGAAGACAGGGGGGTAATGAAAAACTGTTTTTT,CASRRQGGNEKLFF
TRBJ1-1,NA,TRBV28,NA,TGTGCCAGCAGTCCACAGGGCACTGAAGCTTTCTTT,CASSPQGTEAFF
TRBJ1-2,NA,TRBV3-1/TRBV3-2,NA,TGTGCCAGCAGCCAGCCAGATGGCTACACCTTC,CASSQPDGYTF
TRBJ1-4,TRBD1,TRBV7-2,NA,TGTGCCAGCAGCTCACGGACAGGGGGCAGGAGTGGTGAAAAACTGTTTTTT,CASSSRTGGRSGEKLFF
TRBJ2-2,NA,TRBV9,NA,TGTGCCAGCAGCGTAGGGCCCGGGGAGCTGTTTTTT,CASSVGPGELFF
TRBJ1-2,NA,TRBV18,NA,TGTGCCAGCCGACAGGATGGGGGTTATGGCTACACCTTC,CASRQDGGYGYTF
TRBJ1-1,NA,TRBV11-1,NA,TGTGCCAGCAGTCATCTTGGGAGACTCAGGAACACTGAAGCTTTCTTT,CASSHLGRLRNTEAFF
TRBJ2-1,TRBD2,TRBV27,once,TGTGCCAGCCAGCGGGGGGGCCGTAATGAGCAGTTCTTC,CASQRGGRNEQFF
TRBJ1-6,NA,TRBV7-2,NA,TGTGCCAGCAGCTTATCTGTCAGGGGTTCCTATAATTCACCCCTCCACTTT,CASSLSVRGSYNSPLHF
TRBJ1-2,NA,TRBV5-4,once,TGTGCCAGCAGCCCTTACTACGGGGGGCGGAACTATGGCTACACCTTC,CASSPYYGGRNYGYTF
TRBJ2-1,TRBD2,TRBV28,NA,TGTGCCAGCAGTTTAGCTTTAGCGGGGGAGAATGAGCAGTTCTTC,CASSLALAGENEQFF
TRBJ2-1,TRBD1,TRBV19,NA,TGTGCCACTAGCCACGGACAGGGCTGGAATGAGCAGTTCTTC,CATSHGQGWNEQFF
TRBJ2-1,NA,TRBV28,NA,TGTGCCAGCAGTTTCGGGGAGCAGTTCTTC,CASSFGEQFF
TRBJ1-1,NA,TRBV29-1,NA,TGCAGCGTTGGGAACGGGGGAGAGGGCACTGAAGCTTTCTTT,CSVGNGGEGTEAFF
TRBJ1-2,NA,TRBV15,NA,TGTGCCACCAGCAGAGATATGGGTGGGGGCGGAGGCTACACCTTC,CATSRDMGGGGGYTF
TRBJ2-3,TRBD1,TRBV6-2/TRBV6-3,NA,TGTGCCAGCAGTTACGGTGGACAGGACAGCACAGATACGCAGTATTTT,CASSYGGQDSTDTQYF
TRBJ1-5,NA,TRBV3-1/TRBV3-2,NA,TGTGCCAGCAGCCAAGATCTGGTCGGTCAGCCCCAGCATTTT,CASSQDLVGQPQHF
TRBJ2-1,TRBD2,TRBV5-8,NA,TGTGCCAGCAGCTTATCGTCACCGGGACTACCTACCTACAATGAGCAGTTCTTC,CASSLSSPGLPTYNEQFF
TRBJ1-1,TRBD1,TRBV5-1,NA,TGCGCCAGCAGCCCCGACAGGGGGTGGGAGACTGAAGCTTTCTTT,CASSPDRGWETEAFF
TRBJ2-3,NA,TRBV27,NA,TGTGCCAGCAGTTTCCTGGCAGGGGCGAAACACACAGATACGCAGTATTTT,CASSFLAGAKHTDTQYF
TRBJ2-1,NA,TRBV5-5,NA,TGTGCCAGCAGCTTGAGGGGTGAGCAGTTCTTC,CASSLRGEQFF
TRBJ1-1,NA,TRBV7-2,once,TGTGCCAGCAGCTTAGCTCTCAGGGGAGCCACTGAAGCTTTCTTT,CASSLALRGATEAFF
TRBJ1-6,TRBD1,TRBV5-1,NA,TGCGCCAGCAGCTCCGGGACAGGGCGTTCACCCCTCCACTTT,CASSSGTGRSPLHF
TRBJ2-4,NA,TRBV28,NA,TGTGCCAGCAGTCCTGGAGGTAGTAGGCGCGACATTCAGTACTTC,CASSPGGSRRDIQYF
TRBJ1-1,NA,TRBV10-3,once,TGTGCCATCAGTGAGGGAAACAGGGTCACTGAAGCTTTCTTT,CAISEGNRVTEAFF
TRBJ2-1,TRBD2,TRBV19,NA,TGTGCCAGTAGGCCGGGGGAGGCTAGCGGGAGATGGTGGAATGAGCAGTTCTTC,CASRPGEASGRWWNEQFF
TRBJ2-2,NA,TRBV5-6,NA,TGTGCCAGCAGCCAGGGCTACAACACCGGGGAGCTGTTTTTT,CASSQGYNTGELFF
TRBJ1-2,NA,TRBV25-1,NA,TGTGCCAGCAGTGACCCCGGGACATCCCTTGGGGGCTACACCTTC,CASSDPGTSLGGYTF
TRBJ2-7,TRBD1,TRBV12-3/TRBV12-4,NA,TGTGCCAGCAGCCGACAGGGGAAGTACGAGCAGTACTTC,CASSRQGKYEQYF
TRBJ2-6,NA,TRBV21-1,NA,NA,CASSKRSWGQGSGANVLTF
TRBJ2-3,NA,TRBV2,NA,TGTGCCAGCAGTCAGAAAGATACGCAGTATTTT,CASSQKDTQYF
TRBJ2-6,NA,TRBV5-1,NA,TGCGCCAGCAGCTCATTTCCGGTACAGGGTAACGCTGGGGCCAACGTCCTGACTTTC,CASSSFPVQGNAGANVLTF
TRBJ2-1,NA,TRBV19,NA,TGTGCCAGTAGTATTGCCCCAGGGCGACCGGAGCAGTTCTTC,CASSIAPGRPEQFF
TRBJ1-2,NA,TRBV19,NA,TGTGCCAGTAGTATCCCCCGGAGCTGGGGCTACACCTTC,CASSIPRSWGYTF
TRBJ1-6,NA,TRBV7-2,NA,TGTGCCAGCAGCCGGGGGGGTTATAATTCACCCCTCCACTTT,CASSRGGYNSPLHF